Listed here are 17 T cell receptor beta chains from one sample, sequenced in a study of shared clonotypes between healthy human individuals. Sequencing was performed with immunoSEQ multiplex PCR; in TCRdb, only in-frame clones are kept and a portion is missing. Of around 2.5 million clones in the sample, 90% to 95% were seen once. Sequenced: naive CD4+ T cells from PBMCs. Subset in this sample: CD45RA+ positively selected. Receptors were obtained from a young man in good health. Some clones in this sample may be carry-over from other donors' samples.

The gene calls are TRBV6-5 and TRBJ1-4, with 12 bases that match TRBD1. This CDR3 contains 15 residues. The V segment lost 4 bases and the J segment 9 bases; nucleotides outside the gene matches: 6. Germline lookup yields CDR1 MNHEY and CDR2 SVGAGI. The CDR3 here is CASSFSGTGGKKLFF. The CDR3 DNA reads TGTGCCAGCAGTTTCTCCGGGACAGGGGGCAAAAAACTGTTTTTT.

This chain connects TRBV6-6 to TRBJ1-5; D gene uncertain. Trimming removed 0 bases from V and 2 bases from J, with 8 bases in between. This CDR3 has 15 amino acids. The germline gives CDR1 MNHNY, CDR2 SVGAGI (reference sequence). The CDR3 nucleotides read TGTGCCAGCAGTTACTCCCGGGTTGGCAATCAGCCCCAGCATTTT. Translated, it gives CASSYSRVGNQPQHF.

As concerns this clone: This CDR3 is also generated by other DNA sequences in the sample. V and J are TRBV9 and TRBJ2-3, with D unclear. In germline, CDR1 is SGDLS, CDR2 YYNGEE. V shed 0 bases and J shed 4 bases, with 9 bases lying between them. CDR3 length: 14 amino acids. The CDR3 DNA sequence: TGTGCCAGCAGCGTAGGGCGTGGGTCAGATACGCAGTATTTT. As protein: CASSVGRGSDTQYF.

This chain joins TRBV6-1 and TRBJ1-4; 9 positions match TRBD1. Germline values: CDR1 MNHNS, CDR2 SASEGT. V shed 6 bases and J 5 bases; nucleotides not matched to a gene: 4. CDR3 size: 14 residues. CDR3 sequence reads: CASRRDRANEKLFF. CDR3 nucleotides: TGTGCCAGCAGGAGGGACAGGGCAAATGAAAAACTGTTTTTT.

The chain uses TRBV10-1 and TRBJ2-1; D gene uncertain. Trimming removed 3 bases from V and 7 bases from J, with 19 bases in between. Germline V gene data show CDR1 as WNHNN and CDR2 as SYGVQD (reference sequence). This CDR3 comprises 16 residues. As DNA, the CDR3 is TGCGCCAGCAGTGAAAGTAGTCTACAGTTTGCAAATGAGCAGTTCTTC. It is translated as CASSESSLQFANEQFF.

This chain connects TRBV5-1 to TRBJ1-2; D is perhaps TRBD1 (5 bases). Germline V lookup: CDR1 SGHRS, CDR2 YFSETQ. The CDR3 spans 13 residues. V lost 0 bases and J lost 8, with 11 bases in between. The CDR3 spells CASSLETGPGYTF. The CDR3 nucleotides are TGCGCCAGCAGCTTGGAAACAGGCCCAGGCTACACCTTC.

For this clone: This sample includes further DNA sequences coding for the same CDR3. The gene calls are TRBV27 and TRBJ2-1, with D hard to call. CDR1 is MNHEY and CDR2 is SMNVEV in the germline V gene (reference sequence). The ends were cut back, 2 bases at V and 2 bases at J, with 10 bases in the middle. The CDR3 is 15 amino acids. This chain's CDR3 is CASSLTREAYNEQFF. The CDR3 nucleotides are TGTGCCAGCAGTTTAACCCGTGAAGCCTACAATGAGCAGTTCTTC.

The V gene is TRBV18, the J gene TRBJ2-7, with D perhaps matching TRBD2 (5 bases). Germline V gene sequence: CDR1 KGHSH, CDR2 LQKENI. V was clipped by 6 bases and J by 6 bases, with 9 bases between them. The CDR3 runs to 11 residues. CDR3 region: CASSTRAEQYF. CDR3 bases: TGTGCCAGCTCCACGCGGGCCGAGCAGTACTTC. Full variable domain (outside the CDR3, taken from reference TRBV18 and TRBJ2-7): NAGVMQNPRHLVRRRGQEARLRCSPMKGHSHVYWYRQLPEEGLKFMVYLQKENIIDESGMPKERFSAEFPKEGPSILRIQQVVRGDSAAYFCASSTRAEQYFGPGTRLTVT.

The V and J genes are TRBV18 and TRBJ1-5; possible D gene TRBD1, 6 bases. Per the germline V gene, CDR1 is KGHSH and CDR2 is LQKENI. V was cut by 3 bases and J by 7 bases, with 16 bases left in between. The CDR3 length is 15 residues. CDR3 nucleotide sequence: TGTGCCAGCTCACCTCGGGAGGGGGGTAACCAGCCCCAGCATTTT. Amino acids: CASSPREGGNQPQHF.

The chain employs TRBV4-2 and TRBJ2-7; the D is unclear. This CDR3 has 14 amino acids. Germline V gene lookup returns CDR1 LGHNA and CDR2 YNFKEQ. V was trimmed by 4 bases and J by 5 bases, leaving 15 bases between them. The CDR3: CASSLSMGLDEQYF. The CDR3 bases are TGTGCCAGCAGCCTGTCAATGGGCCTCGACGAGCAGTACTTC.

The rearrangement joins TRBV5-1 to TRBJ2-7; 7 nucleotides line up with TRBD2. With V trimmed by 4 bases and J by 7 bases, 11 bases remained unmatched. The length of the CDR3 is 14 residues. Germline lookup yields CDR1 SGHRS and CDR2 YFSETQ. The CDR3 nucleotides are TGCGCCAGCAGCCCCCCTAGCGGATCCCTGGAGCAGTACTTC. Amino acids: CASSPPSGSLEQYF.

V gene TRBV28 combines with J gene TRBJ2-1; D is uncertain. The CDR3 consists of 16 residues. Trimming cost V 2 bases and J 7 bases, with 18 bases left between them. From germline, CDR1 is MDHEN and CDR2 SYDVKM. The DNA for the CDR3 is TGTGCCAGCAGTTTACCGACTTACAAGAGTTGGAATGAGCAGTTCTTC. This sequence encodes CASSLPTYKSWNEQFF.

The genes are TRBV10-3 and TRBJ2-2; TRBD1 matches at 9 bases. The germline gives CDR1 ENHRY, CDR2 SYGVKD. The length of the CDR3 is 13 residues. Unmatched junction bases numbered 2, after V lost 7 bases and J lost 5 bases. The CDR3 bases are TGTGCCATCACGGGGACAGGGACCGGGGAGCTGTTTTTT. This sequence encodes CAITGTGTGELFF.

The rearrangement links TRBV12-5 to TRBJ2-5; 7 bases match TRBD1. The V gene end was trimmed by 5 bases and the J gene end by 5 bases; junction bases not matched to a gene: 14. Germline V gene sequence: CDR1 LGHNT, CDR2 FRNRAP. CDR3 length: 16 residues. CDR3 loop: CASGTTPGTEAETQYF. The CDR3 DNA is TGTGCTAGTGGTACAACCCCCGGGACAGAGGCGGAGACCCAGTACTTC.

The genes are TRBV19 and TRBJ1-2; a weak D match, TRBD1 (5 bases). CDR1 is LNHDA and CDR2 is SQIVND in the germline V gene (reference sequence). Trimming took 3 bases from V and 3 from J, leaving 17 bases between them. This CDR3 has 16 amino acids. The CDR3: CASSIHSDKGYYGYTF. In DNA form, the CDR3 reads TGTGCCAGTAGTATTCATTCGGACAAAGGATACTATGGCTACACCTTC.

The chain has TRBV9 and TRBJ2-5; 8 nucleotides align to TRBD2. CDR1 is SGDLS, CDR2 YYNGEE, per germline. Trimming at V came to 2 bases and at J to 5 bases, leaving 8 bases not matched to a gene. The CDR3 is 15 residues long. The CDR3 reads CASSVGSGVWETQYF. The CDR3, as DNA: TGTGCCAGCAGCGTGGGTAGCGGGGTCTGGGAGACCCAGTACTTC.

This clone appeared once. V usage is TRBV5-6 and J usage is TRBJ2-3; TRBD1 aligns across 7 bases. The V segment lost 3 bases and the J segment 3 bases; nucleotides outside the gene matches: 7. The CDR3 length is 15 residues. CDR1 is SGHDT and CDR2 is YYEEEE in the germline V gene. Written as DNA, the CDR3 is TGTGCCAGCAGCTGGGGGACAGAACCGACAGATACGCAGTATTTT. It translates to CASSWGTEPTDTQYF.